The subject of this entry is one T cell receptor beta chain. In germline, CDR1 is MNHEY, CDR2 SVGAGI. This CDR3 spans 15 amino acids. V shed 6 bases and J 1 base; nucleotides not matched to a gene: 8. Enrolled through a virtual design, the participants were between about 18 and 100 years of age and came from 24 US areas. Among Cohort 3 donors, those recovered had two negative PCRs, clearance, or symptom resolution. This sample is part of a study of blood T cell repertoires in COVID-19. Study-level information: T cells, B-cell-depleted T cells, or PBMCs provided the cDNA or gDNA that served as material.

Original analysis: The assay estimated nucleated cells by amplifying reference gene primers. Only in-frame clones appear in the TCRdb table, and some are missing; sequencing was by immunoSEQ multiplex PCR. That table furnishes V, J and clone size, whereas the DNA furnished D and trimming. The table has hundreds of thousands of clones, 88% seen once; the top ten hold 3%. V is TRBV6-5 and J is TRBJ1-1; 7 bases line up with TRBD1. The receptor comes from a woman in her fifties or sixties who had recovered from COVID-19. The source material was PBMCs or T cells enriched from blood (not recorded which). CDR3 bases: TGTGCCAGCAGACGACAGGGACAGACGAACACTGAAGCTTTCTTT. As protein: CASRRQGQTNTEAFF.